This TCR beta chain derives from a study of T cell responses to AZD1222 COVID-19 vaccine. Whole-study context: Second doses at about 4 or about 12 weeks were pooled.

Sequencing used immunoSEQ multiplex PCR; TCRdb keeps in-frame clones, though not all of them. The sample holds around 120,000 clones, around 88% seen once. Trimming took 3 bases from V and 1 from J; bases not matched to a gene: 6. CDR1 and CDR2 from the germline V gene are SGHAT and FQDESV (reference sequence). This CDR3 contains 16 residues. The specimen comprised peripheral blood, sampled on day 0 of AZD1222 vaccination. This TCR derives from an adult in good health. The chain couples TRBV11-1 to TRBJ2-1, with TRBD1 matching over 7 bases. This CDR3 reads CASSFQGVGSYNEQFF. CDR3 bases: TGTGCCAGCAGCTTTCAGGGGGTCGGTTCCTACAATGAGCAGTTCTTC.